This T cell receptor beta chain was obtained from a study of CD8 T cells in Susac syndrome. Matched for age and sex, the controls were healthy donors. Random hexamers served to reverse transcribe roughly 0.5 to 1 ug RNA. One entry per CDR3 protein results from TCRdb running MiXCR on the immunoSEQ multiplex PCR reads. The table shows 140,000 to 150,000 distinct CDR3 sequences, with less than 95% occurring only once. This receptor was identified in a human donor in good health. Input material: CD4+ T cells from PBMCs.

CDR3 in amino acids: CASSRQTLAGASNEQFF. The CDR3 bases are TGCGCCAGCAGCAGACAAACCCTAGCGGGAGCCTCTAATGAGCAGTTCTTC. V is TRBV5-1 and J is TRBJ2-1; 10 bases align to TRBD2. The CDR3 length is 17 residues. Trimming removed 4 bases from V and 7 bases from J; junction bases left unmatched: 14. Per the germline V gene, CDR1 is SGHRS and CDR2 is YFSETQ.